A selection of T cell receptor beta chains follows, all from one sample in a study of OX40 agonist ivuxolimab in advanced cancers. Some clones are missing from TCRdb's copy, which holds only in-frame ones; the method was immunoSEQ multiplex PCR. The table lists approximately 38,000 clones, about 90% of them singletons, with about 30% in the top ten. Sequences were derived from CD4+ or CD8+ T cells sorted from blood, sampled in a trial of the OX40 agonist ivuxolimab. The receptors stem from an adult with an advanced solid tumor such as melanoma, head and neck, liver or kidney cancer. The CDR3 runs from the conserved cysteine through the conserved F or W. The order of the fields is V gene, J gene, CDR3 protein.

V gene: TRBV6-1
J gene: TRBJ2-5
CDR3 protein: CASSEGLLGETQYF

V gene: TRBV7-2
J gene: TRBJ2-3
CDR3 protein: CASSLGGGVGTDTQYF

V gene: TRBV6-1
J gene: TRBJ1-5
CDR3 protein: CASSERQVQPQHF

V gene: TRBV21-1
J gene: TRBJ2-3
CDR3 protein: CASSGVGTDTQYF

V gene: TRBV2
J gene: TRBJ1-1
CDR3 protein: CASSAQGRDTEAFF

V gene: TRBV6-4
J gene: TRBJ2-5
CDR3 protein: CASRGRQKRERETQYF

V gene: TRBV29-1
J gene: TRBJ2-3
CDR3 protein: CSGFQGPADTQYF

V gene: TRBV7-9
J gene: TRBJ1-2
CDR3 protein: CASSESGGVGYTF

V gene: TRBV11-2
J gene: TRBJ2-2
CDR3 protein: CASSLSGGGRTGELFF

V gene: TRBV5-1
J gene: TRBJ2-2
CDR3 protein: CASSSLPLVGGGTGELFF

V gene: TRBV27
J gene: TRBJ2-6
CDR3 protein: CASRGTGGSWGGANVLTF

V gene: TRBV6-6
J gene: TRBJ1-5
CDR3 protein: CASSGQGGHQPQHF

V gene: TRBV5-1
J gene: TRBJ2-7
CDR3 protein: CASSLAGIYEQYF

V gene: TRBV28
J gene: TRBJ1-2
CDR3 protein: CASKRGASGYTF

V gene: TRBV28
J gene: TRBJ2-3
CDR3 protein: CASKDGGASDTQYF

V gene: TRBV4-1
J gene: TRBJ2-1
CDR3 protein: CASSQLRLAQIYNEQFF

V gene: TRBV5-6
J gene: TRBJ2-2
CDR3 protein: CASSANDWGGTGELFF

V gene: TRBV5-1
J gene: TRBJ2-5
CDR3 protein: CASSKTSGGEEETQYF

V gene: TRBV5-1
J gene: TRBJ1-6
CDR3 protein: CASSLEEDNSPLHF

V gene: TRBV5-1
J gene: TRBJ2-6
CDR3 protein: CASSLSTVSGANVLTF

V gene: TRBV15
J gene: TRBJ1-2
CDR3 protein: CATSRGEPGGHGYTF

V gene: TRBV15
J gene: TRBJ2-3
CDR3 protein: CATSRAGWGSTDTQYF

V gene: TRBV2
J gene: TRBJ2-7
CDR3 protein: CASSDLAGAISYEQYF

V gene: TRBV28
J gene: TRBJ1-2
CDR3 protein: CASSYGGNPYGYTF

V gene: TRBV5-4
J gene: TRBJ2-5
CDR3 protein: CASSLSVAETQYF

V gene: TRBV30
J gene: TRBJ2-7
CDR3 protein: CAWSVGGAAYEQYF

V gene: TRBV6-4
J gene: TRBJ1-3
CDR3 protein: CQQGGNTIYF

V gene: TRBV5-6
J gene: TRBJ1-5
CDR3 protein: CASSSGRFRPQHF

V gene: TRBV11-2
J gene: TRBJ1-3
CDR3 protein: CASSFLESGNTIYF

V gene: TRBV9
J gene: TRBJ2-2
CDR3 protein: CASRSSGTGELFF

V gene: TRBV6-5
J gene: TRBJ2-1
CDR3 protein: CASSRDRGHEQFF

V gene: TRBV29-1
J gene: TRBJ2-1
CDR3 protein: CSVEPSGRGNEQFF

V gene: TRBV4-2
J gene: TRBJ1-5
CDR3 protein: CASSQDGNRGRRNLKNQPQHF

V gene: TRBV19
J gene: TRBJ2-7
CDR3 protein: CASRRTSGGSYEQYF

V gene: TRBV7-3
J gene: TRBJ1-1
CDR3 protein: CASSFRFDTEAFF

V gene: TRBV7-2
J gene: TRBJ2-2
CDR3 protein: CASSLRTGGVNTGELFF

V gene: TRBV5-6
J gene: TRBJ2-3
CDR3 protein: CASSFSSGRSWVADTQYF

V gene: TRBV2
J gene: TRBJ2-1
CDR3 protein: CASSGGPSYNEQFF

V gene: TRBV6-5
J gene: TRBJ2-1
CDR3 protein: CASSFNSYNEQFF

V gene: TRBV5-1
J gene: TRBJ1-1
CDR3 protein: CASTRGWSTDAEAFF

V gene: TRBV6-1
J gene: TRBJ2-7
CDR3 protein: CASSLTGSYYEQYF

V gene: TRBV7-2
J gene: TRBJ2-5
CDR3 protein: CASSFLSGRETQYF

V gene: TRBV19
J gene: TRBJ2-7
CDR3 protein: CASSILASGSYEQYF

V gene: TRBV4-1
J gene: TRBJ2-2
CDR3 protein: CASSQVGGALGTGELFF

V gene: TRBV7-2
J gene: TRBJ2-5
CDR3 protein: CASSSDRGQETQYF

V gene: TRBV6-5
J gene: TRBJ1-2
CDR3 protein: CASGGSYGYTF

V gene: TRBV4-2
J gene: TRBJ1-1
CDR3 protein: CASSHTIGHGNTEAFF

V gene: TRBV5-1
J gene: TRBJ1-3
CDR3 protein: CASSLGHRNTIYF

V gene: TRBV5-1
J gene: TRBJ1-2
CDR3 protein: CASSRPSILNYGYTF

V gene: TRBV6-5
J gene: TRBJ1-2
CDR3 protein: CASMEGLRGYTF

V gene: TRBV30
J gene: TRBJ2-2
CDR3 protein: CAWRLTSNTGELFF

V gene: TRBV15
J gene: TRBJ2-2
CDR3 protein: CATSRIGQVGGELFF

V gene: TRBV7-9
J gene: TRBJ2-7
CDR3 protein: CASSLTGASYEQYF

V gene: TRBV7-2
J gene: TRBJ2-1
CDR3 protein: CASSPGYSSYNEQFF

V gene: TRBV11-3
J gene: TRBJ1-6
CDR3 protein: CASSSGGPLHF

V gene: TRBV19
J gene: TRBJ1-5
CDR3 protein: CASSIAGTPQHF

V gene: TRBV2
J gene: TRBJ1-2
CDR3 protein: CAGRDRALGYTF

V gene: TRBV6-1
J gene: TRBJ1-2
CDR3 protein: CASSGSRQNYGYTF